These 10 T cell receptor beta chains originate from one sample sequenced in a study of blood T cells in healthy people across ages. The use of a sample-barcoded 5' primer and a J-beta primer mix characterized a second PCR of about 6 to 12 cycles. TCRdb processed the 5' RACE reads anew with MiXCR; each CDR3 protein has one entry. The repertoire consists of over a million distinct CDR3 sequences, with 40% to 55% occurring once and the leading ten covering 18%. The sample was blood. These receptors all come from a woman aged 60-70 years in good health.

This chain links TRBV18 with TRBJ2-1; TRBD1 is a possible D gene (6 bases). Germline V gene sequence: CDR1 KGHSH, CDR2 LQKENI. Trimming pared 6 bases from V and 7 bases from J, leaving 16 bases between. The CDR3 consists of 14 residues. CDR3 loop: CASSPTRQDNEQFF. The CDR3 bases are TGTGCCAGCTCGCCAACAAGACAGGATAATGAGCAGTTCTTC.

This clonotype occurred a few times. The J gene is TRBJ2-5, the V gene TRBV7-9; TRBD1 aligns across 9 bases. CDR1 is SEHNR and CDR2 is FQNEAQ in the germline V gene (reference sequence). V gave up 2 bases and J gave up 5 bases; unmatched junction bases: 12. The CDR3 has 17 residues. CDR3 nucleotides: TGTGCCAGCAGCTTACCTAACTCCGGGACAGGGAGGGAGACCCAGTACTTC. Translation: CASSLPNSGTGRETQYF.

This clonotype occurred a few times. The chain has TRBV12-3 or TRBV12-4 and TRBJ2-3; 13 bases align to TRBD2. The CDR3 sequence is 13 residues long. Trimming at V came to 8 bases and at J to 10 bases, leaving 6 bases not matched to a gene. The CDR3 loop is CASSLAGGPAQYF. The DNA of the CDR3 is TGTGCCAGCTCACTAGCGGGAGGGCCTGCGCAGTATTTT.

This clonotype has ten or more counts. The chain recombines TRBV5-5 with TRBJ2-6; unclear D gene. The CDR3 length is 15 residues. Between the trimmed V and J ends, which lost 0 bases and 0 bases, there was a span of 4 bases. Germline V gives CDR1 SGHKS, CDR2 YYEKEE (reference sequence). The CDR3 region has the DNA TGTGCCAGCAGCTTGGCTCCCTCTGGGGCCAACGTCCTGACTTTC. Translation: CASSLAPSGANVLTF. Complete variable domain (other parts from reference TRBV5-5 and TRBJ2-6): DAGVTQSPTHLIKTRGQQVTLRCSPISGHKSVSWYQQVLGQGPQFIFQYYEKEERGRGNFPDRFSARQFPNYSSELNVNALLLGDSALYLCASSLAPSGANVLTFGAGSRLTVL.

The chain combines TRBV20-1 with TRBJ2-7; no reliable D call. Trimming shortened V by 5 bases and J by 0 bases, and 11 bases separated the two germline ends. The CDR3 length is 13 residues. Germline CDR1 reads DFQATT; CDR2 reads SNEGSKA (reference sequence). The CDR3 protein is CSALAVHSYEQYF. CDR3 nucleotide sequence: TGCAGTGCTCTTGCAGTTCACTCCTACGAGCAGTACTTC.

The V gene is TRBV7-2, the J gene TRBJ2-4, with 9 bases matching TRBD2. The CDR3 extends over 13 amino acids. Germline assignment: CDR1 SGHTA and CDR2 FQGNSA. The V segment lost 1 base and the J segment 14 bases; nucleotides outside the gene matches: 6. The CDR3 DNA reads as TGTGCCAGCAGCTTAGTGTCTAGCGGGGTAGAGTACTTC. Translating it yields CASSLVSSGVEYF.

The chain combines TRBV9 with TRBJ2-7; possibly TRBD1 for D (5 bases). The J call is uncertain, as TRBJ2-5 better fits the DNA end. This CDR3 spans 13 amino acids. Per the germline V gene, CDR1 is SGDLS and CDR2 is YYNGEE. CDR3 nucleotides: TGTGCCAGCAGCGTGCAGGGAATGGAGACCCAGTACTTC. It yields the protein CASSVQGMETQYF.

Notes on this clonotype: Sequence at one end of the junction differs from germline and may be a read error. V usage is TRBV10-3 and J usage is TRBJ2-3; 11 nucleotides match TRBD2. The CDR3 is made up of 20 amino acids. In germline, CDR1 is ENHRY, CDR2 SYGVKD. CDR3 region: CTISEPGLAEDPSGTDTQYF. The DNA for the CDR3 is TGTACCATCAGTGAGCCGGGACTAGCGGAAGACCCCTCTGGCACAGATACGCAGTATTTT.

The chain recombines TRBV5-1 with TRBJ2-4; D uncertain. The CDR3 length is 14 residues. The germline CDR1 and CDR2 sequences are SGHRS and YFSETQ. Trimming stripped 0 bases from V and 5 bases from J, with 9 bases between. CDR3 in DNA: TGCGCCAGCAGCTTGGGTTCTTCCGAAAACATTCAGTACTTC. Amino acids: CASSLGSSENIQYF.

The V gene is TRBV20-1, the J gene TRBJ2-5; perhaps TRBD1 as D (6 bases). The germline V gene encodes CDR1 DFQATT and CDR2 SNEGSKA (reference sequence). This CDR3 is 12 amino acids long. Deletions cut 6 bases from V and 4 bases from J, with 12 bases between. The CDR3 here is CSADSRVETQYF. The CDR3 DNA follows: TGCAGTGCGGACAGCAGGGTAGAGACCCAGTACTTC.